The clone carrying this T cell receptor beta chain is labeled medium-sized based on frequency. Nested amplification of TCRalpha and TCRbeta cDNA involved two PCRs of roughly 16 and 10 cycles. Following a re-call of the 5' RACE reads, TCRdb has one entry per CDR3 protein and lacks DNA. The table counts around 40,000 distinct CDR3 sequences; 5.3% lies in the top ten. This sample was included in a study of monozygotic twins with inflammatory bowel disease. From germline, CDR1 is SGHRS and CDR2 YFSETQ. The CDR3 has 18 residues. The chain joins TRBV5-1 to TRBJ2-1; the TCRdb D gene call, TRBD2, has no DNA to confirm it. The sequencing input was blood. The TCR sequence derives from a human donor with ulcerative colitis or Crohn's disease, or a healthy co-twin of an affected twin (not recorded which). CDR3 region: CASSLGITLAGAGDEQFF.